This T cell receptor beta chain was identified during a study of blood T cell repertoires in COVID-19 (dated by TCRdb to 2020 to 2022). Broadly, across the study: Samples covering the acute and convalescent phases of COVID-19 were provided by collaborators in the United States, Italy and Spain. Where available, HLA class I and class II types were obtained from metadata supplied by the sample provider rather than from assay-based typing. Sample metadata almost always included a de-identified subject ID, COVID-19 status, age in years and sex. Deeply sampled blood TCRbeta repertoires from subjects exposed to, actively infected with, or recovered from COVID-19 were included in the dataset. A freely available public database, intended as a resource for researchers studying the immune response to SARS-CoV-2, is where the repertoires were released. The prospective study material was composed of cDNA or gDNA derived from T cells, B-cell-depleted T cells, or PBMCs. The samples were drawn from two sources: the first 160 participants of the ongoing ImmuneRACE study, and over 950 subjects contributed by 6 global collaborators. Results and caveats for the whole study, not just this receptor: Clinical and demographic metadata were provided uncurated, with the amount varying by source and participant.

V and J lose 0 bases and 5 bases, and a span of 11 bases separates them. Based on the germline V gene, the CDR1 and CDR2 sequences are MNHEY and SVGAGI. The CDR3 measures 15 amino acids from cysteine to phenylalanine. The sequence is cut down to CDR3 DNA, 45 bases in frame from base 1. TCRbeta CDR3 regions were amplified from genomic DNA using the immunoSEQ Assay, a bias-controlled multiplex PCR. The authors processed their data as follows. Nucleated cell counts per sample were estimated from amplification of reference gene primers within the assay. To quantify the absolute abundance of each unique TCRbeta CDR3 rearrangement, sequence reads were collapsed and filtered. For each sample, productive Simpson clonality was calculated as the square root of Simpson's diversity index across productive rearrangements. TCRdb mirrors the immuneACCESS table, restricted to in-frame sequences. Some clones are absent from its copies; in checked studies, under half trace to an unresolved V gene, and the reason for the others is unknown. V and J calls and clone size are copied from that table; D and trimming were computed from the DNA. The sample table records about 310,000 clones; around 90% of these occur just once. Jointly, the top ten make up around 10% of the sample.

With regard to this clone: Its cognate antigen has yet to be identified. Base qualities are missing; no much larger clone stands one base away.

Participants in the prospective study were enrolled through a virtual design, were aged about 18 to 90 years, and lived in roughly 24 United States geographic areas. In the prospective study, participants were assigned to cohorts based on the clinical history participants reported in a screening survey and a study questionnaire. For ImmuneRACE Cohort 3, a participant was defined as recovered based on two consecutive negative NP/OP PCR tests, clearance by a healthcare professional, or resolution of symptoms. In the prospective study, whole blood, serum and a nasopharyngeal or oropharyngeal swab were collected from each participant by mobile phlebotomists. Prospective study participants could optionally give additional blood draws and questionnaires over an approximately 2-month period. Before DNA extraction, blood samples from the prospective study were shipped at room temperature or frozen.

Here the chain combines TRBV6-5 and TRBJ1-5, with no D gene named confidently. The sample consisted of PBMCs or T cells enriched from blood (not recorded which). The sequence was obtained from a woman aged 18 to 35 who had recovered from COVID-19. The CDR3 is CASSYSPFGHQPQHF. The DNA sequence is TGTGCCAGCAGTTACTCCCCTTTCGGTCATCAGCCCCAGCATTTT.